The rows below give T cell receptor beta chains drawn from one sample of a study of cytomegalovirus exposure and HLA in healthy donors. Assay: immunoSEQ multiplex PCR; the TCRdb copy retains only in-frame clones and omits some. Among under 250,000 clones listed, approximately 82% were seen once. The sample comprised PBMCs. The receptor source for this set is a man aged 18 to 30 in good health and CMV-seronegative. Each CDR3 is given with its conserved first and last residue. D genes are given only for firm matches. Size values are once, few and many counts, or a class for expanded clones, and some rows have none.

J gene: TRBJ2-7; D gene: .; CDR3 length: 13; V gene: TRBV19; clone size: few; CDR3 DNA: TGTGCCAGTAGTTCGGGACTGGGCTACGAGCAGTACTTC; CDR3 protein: CASSSGLGYEQYF
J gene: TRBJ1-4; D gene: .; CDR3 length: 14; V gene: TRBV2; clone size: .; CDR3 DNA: TGTGCCAGCAGTGAAGGGGGAGCTAATGAAAAACTGTTTTTT; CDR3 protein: CASSEGGANEKLFF
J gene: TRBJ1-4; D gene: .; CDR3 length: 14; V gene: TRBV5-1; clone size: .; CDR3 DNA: TGCGCCAGCAGCTTCAGGGCAACTAATGAAAAACTGTTTTTT; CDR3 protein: CASSFRATNEKLFF
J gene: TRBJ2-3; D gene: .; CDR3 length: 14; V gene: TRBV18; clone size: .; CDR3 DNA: TGTGCCAGCTCACCTTCGTTAAGCACAGATACGCAGTATTTT; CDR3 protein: CASSPSLSTDTQYF
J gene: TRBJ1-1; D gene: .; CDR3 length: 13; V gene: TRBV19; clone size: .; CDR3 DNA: TGTGCCAGTAGTTTATCAGTCGTGACTGAAGCTTTCTTT; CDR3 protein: CASSLSVVTEAFF
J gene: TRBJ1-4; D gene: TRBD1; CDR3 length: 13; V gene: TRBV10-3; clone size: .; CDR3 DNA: TGTGCCGCGCAGGGGGCGCTAGGTGAAAAACTGTTTTTT; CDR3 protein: CAAQGALGEKLFF
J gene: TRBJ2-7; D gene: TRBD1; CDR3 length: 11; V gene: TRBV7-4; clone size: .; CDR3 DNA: TGTGCCAGGACAGGGGCCTACGAGCAGTACTTC; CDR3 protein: CARTGAYEQYF
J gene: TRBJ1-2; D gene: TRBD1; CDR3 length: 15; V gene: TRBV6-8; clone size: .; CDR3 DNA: TGTGCCAGCAGTTACCCAGGACAGGAATCATATGGCTACACCTTC; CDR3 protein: CASSYPGQESYGYTF
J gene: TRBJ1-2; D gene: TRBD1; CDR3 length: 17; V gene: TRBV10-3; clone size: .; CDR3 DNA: TGTGCCATCAGTGCCACGGGACAGGGGACCACTAACTATGGCTACACCTTC; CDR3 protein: CAISATGQGTTNYGYTF
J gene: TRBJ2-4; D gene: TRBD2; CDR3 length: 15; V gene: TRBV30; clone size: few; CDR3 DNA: TGTGCCTGGAGTGGTCCTAGCGGGAGTGGAGACATTCAGTACTTC; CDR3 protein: CAWSGPSGSGDIQYF
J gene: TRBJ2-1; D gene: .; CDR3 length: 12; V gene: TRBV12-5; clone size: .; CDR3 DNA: TGTGCTAGTGGTTTGGTCATCGGTGAGCAGTTCTTC; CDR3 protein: CASGLVIGEQFF